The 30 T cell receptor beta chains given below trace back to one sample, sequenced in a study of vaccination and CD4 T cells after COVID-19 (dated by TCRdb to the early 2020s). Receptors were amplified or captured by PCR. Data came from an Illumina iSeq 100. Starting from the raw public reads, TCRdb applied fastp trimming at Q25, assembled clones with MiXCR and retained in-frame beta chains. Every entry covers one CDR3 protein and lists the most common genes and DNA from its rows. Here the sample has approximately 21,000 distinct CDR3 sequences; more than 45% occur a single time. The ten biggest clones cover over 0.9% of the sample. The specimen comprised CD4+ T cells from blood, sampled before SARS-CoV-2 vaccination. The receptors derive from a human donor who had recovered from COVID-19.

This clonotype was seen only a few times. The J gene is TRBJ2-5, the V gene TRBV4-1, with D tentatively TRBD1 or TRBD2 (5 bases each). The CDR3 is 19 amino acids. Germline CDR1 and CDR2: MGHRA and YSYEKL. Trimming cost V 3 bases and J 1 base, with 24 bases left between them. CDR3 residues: CASSHGRYTKHGGQETQYF. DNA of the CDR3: TGCGCCAGCAGCCACGGACGATATACAAAGCATGGGGGCCAAGAGACCCAGTACTTC.

CDR3 sequence: CSARGAAEHYEQYF. The CDR3 DNA is TGCAGTGCTAGAGGAGCCGCGGAGCATTACGAGCAGTACTTC. This chain joins TRBV20-1 and TRBJ2-7; no firm D call. Germline V CDR1 and CDR2: DFQATT, SNEGSKA (reference sequence). CDR3 length: 14 residues. V was pared by 1 base and J by 4 bases, with 14 bases between.

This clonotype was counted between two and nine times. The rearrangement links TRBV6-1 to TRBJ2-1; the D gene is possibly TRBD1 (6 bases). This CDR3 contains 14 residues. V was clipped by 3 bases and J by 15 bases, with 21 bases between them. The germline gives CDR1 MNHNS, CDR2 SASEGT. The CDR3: CASSEPHAGAGPFF. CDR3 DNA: TGTGCCAGCAGTGAGCCCCATGCAGGGGCGGGTCCGTTCTTC.

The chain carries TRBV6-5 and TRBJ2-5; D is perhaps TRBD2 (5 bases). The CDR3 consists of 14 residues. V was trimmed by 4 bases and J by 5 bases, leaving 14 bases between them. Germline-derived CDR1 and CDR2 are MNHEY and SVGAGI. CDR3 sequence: CASSSLPDSETQYF. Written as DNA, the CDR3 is TGTGCCAGCAGTTCCCTTCCGGACTCCGAGACCCAGTACTTC.

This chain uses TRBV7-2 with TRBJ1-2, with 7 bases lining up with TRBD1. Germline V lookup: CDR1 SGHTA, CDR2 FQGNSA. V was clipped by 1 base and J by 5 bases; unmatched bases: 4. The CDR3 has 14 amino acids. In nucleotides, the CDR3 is TGTGCCAGCAGCTTAGGGCAGGGGGAATATGGCTACACCTTC. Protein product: CASSLGQGEYGYTF.

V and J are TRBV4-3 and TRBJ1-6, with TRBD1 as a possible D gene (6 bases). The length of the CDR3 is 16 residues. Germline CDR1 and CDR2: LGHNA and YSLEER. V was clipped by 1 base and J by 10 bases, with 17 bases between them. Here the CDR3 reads CASSQGPGEVRSPLHF. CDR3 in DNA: TGCGCCAGCAGCCAAGGTCCAGGGGAGGTTCGGTCACCCCTCCACTTT.

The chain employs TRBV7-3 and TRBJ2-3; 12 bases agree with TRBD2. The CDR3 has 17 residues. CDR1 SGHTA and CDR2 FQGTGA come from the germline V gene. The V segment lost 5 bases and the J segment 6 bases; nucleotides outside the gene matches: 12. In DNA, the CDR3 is TGTGCCAGCAGCCGACACACTAGCGGGAGGAGGTCCGATACGCAGTATTTT. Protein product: CASSRHTSGRRSDTQYF.

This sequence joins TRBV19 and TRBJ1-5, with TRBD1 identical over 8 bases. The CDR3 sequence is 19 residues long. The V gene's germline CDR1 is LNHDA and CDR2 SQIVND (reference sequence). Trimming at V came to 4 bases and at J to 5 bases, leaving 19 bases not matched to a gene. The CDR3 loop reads CASSTGRGTGATRDQPQHF. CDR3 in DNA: TGTGCCAGTAGTACTGGGAGGGGGACAGGAGCAACCCGGGATCAGCCCCAGCATTTT.

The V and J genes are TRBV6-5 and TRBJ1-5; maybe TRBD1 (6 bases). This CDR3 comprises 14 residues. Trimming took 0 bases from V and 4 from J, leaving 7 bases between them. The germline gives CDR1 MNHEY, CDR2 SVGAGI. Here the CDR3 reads CASSYSRGNQPQHF. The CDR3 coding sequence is TGTGCCAGCAGTTACTCCAGGGGAAATCAGCCCCAGCATTTT.

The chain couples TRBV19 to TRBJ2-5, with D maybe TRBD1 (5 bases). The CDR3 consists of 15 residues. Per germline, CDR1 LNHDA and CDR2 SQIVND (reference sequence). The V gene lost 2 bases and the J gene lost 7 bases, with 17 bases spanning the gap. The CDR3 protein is CASSIQGAHDGTQYF. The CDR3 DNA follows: TGTGCCAGTAGTATACAAGGGGCCCACGATGGGACCCAGTACTTC.

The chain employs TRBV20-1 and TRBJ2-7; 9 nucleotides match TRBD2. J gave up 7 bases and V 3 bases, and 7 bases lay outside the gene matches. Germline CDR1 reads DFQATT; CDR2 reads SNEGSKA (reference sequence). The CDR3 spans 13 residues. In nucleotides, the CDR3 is TGCAGTGCTAGGGTTAATAGCGGGAGTGAGCAGTACTTC. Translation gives CSARVNSGSEQYF.

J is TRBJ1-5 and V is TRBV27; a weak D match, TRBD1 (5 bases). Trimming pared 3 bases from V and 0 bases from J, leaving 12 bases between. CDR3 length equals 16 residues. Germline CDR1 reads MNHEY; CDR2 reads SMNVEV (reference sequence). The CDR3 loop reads CASSLSRAASNQPQHF. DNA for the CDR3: TGTGCCAGCAGTTTGTCCAGGGCCGCTAGCAATCAGCCCCAGCATTTT.

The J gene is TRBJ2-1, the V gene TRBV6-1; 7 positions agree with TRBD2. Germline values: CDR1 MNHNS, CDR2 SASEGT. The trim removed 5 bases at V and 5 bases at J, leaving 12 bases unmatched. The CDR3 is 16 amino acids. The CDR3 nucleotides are TGTGCCAGCAGTCAAACCGGGGGGACTACCCACAATGAGCAGTTCTTC. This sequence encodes CASSQTGGTTHNEQFF.

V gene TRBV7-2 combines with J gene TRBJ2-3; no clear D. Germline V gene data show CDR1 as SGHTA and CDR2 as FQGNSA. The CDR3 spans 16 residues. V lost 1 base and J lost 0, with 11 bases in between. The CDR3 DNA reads TGTGCCAGCAGCTTAGGGGGTTGGGCTAGCACAGATACGCAGTATTTT. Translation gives CASSLGGWASTDTQYF.

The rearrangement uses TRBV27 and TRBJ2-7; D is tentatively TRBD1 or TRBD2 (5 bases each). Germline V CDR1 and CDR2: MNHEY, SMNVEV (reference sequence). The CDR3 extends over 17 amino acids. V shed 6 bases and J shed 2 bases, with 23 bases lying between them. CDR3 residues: CASSLRSAGTQAYEQYF. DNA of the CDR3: TGTGCCAGCAGCCTCAGGAGTGCCGGGACCCAAGCCTACGAGCAGTACTTC.

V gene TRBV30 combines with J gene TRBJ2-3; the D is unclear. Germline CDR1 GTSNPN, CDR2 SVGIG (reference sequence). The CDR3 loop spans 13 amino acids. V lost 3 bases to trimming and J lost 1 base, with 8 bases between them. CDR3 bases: TGTGCCTGGAGGACCCAGGGCACAGATACGCAGTATTTT. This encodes CAWRTQGTDTQYF.

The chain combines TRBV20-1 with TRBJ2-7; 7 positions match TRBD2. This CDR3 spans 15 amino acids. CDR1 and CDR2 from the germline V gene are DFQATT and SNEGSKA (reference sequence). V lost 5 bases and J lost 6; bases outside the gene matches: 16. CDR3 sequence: CSALGGLVGRVEQYF. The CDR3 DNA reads TGCAGTGCTCTGGGTGGACTAGTGGGCAGGGTCGAGCAGTACTTC.

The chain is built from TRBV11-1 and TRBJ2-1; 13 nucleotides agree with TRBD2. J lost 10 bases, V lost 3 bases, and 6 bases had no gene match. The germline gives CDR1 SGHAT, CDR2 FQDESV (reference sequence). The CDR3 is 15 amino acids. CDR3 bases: TGTGCCAGCAGCTTCCGACTAGCGGGGGGTGTGGAGCAGTTCTTC. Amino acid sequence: CASSFRLAGGVEQFF.

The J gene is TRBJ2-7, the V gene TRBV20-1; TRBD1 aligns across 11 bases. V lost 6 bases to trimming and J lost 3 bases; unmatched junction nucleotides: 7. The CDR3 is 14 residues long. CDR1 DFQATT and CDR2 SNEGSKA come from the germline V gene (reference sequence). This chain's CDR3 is CSAPWTGGIYEQYF. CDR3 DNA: TGCAGTGCCCCCTGGACAGGGGGCATCTACGAGCAGTACTTC.

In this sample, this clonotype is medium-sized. The CDR3 loop is CATSRDLGGDGYTF. DNA of the CDR3: TGTGCCACCAGCAGAGATTTAGGAGGGGATGGCTACACCTTC. J is TRBJ1-2 and V is TRBV15; D perhaps matches TRBD1 (5 bases). The CDR3 extends over 14 amino acids. Germline CDR1 is LNHNV and CDR2 is YYDKDF (reference sequence). Trimming took 0 bases from V and 6 from J, leaving 11 bases between them.

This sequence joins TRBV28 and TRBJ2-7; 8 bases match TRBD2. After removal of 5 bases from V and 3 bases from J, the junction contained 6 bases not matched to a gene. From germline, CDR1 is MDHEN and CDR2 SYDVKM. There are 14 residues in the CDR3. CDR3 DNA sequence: TGTGCCAGCAGTAAAGCGGGAGTCGGCTACGAGCAGTACTTC. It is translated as CASSKAGVGYEQYF.

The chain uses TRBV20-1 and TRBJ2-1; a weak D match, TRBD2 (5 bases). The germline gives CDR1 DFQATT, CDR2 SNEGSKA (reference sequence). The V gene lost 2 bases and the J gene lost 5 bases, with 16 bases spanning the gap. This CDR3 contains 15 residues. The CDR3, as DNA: TGCAGTGCTAGATTAATCGACGGAGGAAACAATGAGCAGTTCTTC. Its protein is CSARLIDGGNNEQFF.

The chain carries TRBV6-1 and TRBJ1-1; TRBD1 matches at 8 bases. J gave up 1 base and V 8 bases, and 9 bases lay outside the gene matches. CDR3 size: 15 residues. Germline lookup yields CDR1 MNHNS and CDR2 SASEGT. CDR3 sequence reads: CASPRPGGRNTEAFF. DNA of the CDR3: TGTGCCAGCCCTCGCCCAGGGGGCCGGAACACTGAAGCTTTCTTT.

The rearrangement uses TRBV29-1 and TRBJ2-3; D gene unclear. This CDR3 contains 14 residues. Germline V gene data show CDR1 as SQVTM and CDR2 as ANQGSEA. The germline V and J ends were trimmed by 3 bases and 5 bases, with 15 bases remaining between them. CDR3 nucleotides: TGCAGCGTTGATCCCCTCCAGAGTGGAGATACGCAGTATTTT. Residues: CSVDPLQSGDTQYF.

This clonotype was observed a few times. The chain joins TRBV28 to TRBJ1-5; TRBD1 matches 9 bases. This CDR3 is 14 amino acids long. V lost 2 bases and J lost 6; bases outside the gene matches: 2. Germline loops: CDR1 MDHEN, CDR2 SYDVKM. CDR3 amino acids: CASSLQDRGQPQHF. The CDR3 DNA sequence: TGTGCCAGCAGTTTACAGGACAGGGGTCAGCCCCAGCATTTT.

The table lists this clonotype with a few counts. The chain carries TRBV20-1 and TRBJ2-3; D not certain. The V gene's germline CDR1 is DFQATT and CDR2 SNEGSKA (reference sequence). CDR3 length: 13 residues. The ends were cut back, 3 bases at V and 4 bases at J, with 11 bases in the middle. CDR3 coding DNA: TGCAGTGCTAGTACCCCCGGTTCAGATACGCAGTATTTT. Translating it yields CSASTPGSDTQYF.

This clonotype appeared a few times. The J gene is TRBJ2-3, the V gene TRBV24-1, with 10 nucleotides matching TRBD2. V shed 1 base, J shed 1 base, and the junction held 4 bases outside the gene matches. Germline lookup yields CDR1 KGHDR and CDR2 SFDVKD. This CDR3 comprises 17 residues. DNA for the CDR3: TGTGCCACCAGTGATTTCAAGAGCGGGAGGGGCACAGATACGCAGTATTTT. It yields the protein CATSDFKSGRGTDTQYF.

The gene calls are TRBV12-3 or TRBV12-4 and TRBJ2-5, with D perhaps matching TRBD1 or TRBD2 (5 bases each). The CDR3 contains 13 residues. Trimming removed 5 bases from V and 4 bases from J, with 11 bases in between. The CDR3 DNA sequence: TGTGCCAGCAGTCCCGGGGCGGGAGAGACCCAGTACTTC. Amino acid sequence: CASSPGAGETQYF.

This CDR3 is CASSGSISTDTQYF. The CDR3 DNA sequence: TGTGCCAGCTCCGGGTCGATTAGCACAGATACGCAGTATTTT. The V call is TRBV2, the J call TRBJ2-3; D gene unclear. V was pared by 8 bases and J by 0 bases, with 12 bases between. Per germline, CDR1 SNHLY and CDR2 FYNNEI. The CDR3 runs to 14 residues.

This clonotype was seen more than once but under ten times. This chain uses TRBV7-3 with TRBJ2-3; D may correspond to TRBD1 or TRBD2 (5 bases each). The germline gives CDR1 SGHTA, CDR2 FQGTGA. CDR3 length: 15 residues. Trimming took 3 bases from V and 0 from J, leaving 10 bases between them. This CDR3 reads CASSFTGRSTDTQYF. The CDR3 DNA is TGTGCCAGCAGCTTTACGGGACGTAGCACAGATACGCAGTATTTT.